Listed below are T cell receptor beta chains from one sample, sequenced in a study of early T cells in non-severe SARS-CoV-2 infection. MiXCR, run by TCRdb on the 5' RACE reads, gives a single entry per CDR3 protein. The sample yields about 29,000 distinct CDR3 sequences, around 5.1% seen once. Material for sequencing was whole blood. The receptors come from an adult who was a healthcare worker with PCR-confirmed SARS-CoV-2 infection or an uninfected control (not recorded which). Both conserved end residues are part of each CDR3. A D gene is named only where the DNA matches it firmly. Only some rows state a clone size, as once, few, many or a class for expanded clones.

TGCGCCAGCAGCTTGAGCGGCGGGAGCAATCAGCCCCAGCATTTT CASSLSGGSNQPQHF TRBV5-1 many NA TRBJ1-5
TGTGCCAGCAGCCAGCCGGGACTAGCGGGAGGACCCTACGAGCAGTACTTC CASSQPGLAGGPYEQYF TRBV4-2 many TRBD2 TRBJ2-7
TGTGCCAGCAGCCGCGGACAAACGACTAATGAAAAACTGTTTTTT CASSRGQTTNEKLFF TRBV3-1 many NA TRBJ1-4
TGTGCCAGCATGGGTCCCGGGGAGCTGTTTTTT CASMGPGELFF TRBV2 many NA TRBJ2-2
TGTGCCAGCAGCTTAAGGCCGGACACTGAAGCTTTCTTT CASSLRPDTEAFF TRBV7-9 many NA TRBJ1-1
TGTGCCAGCAGTTTGAACAGGGAAGCTTTCTTT CASSLNREAFF TRBV28 NA NA TRBJ1-1
TGTGCCAGTAGTATTTTGGGGGGGACCTACAATGAGCAGTTCTTC CASSILGGTYNEQFF TRBV19 many TRBD2 TRBJ2-1
TGCGCCAGCAGCTTGGAGGTCAAACACACCGGGGAGCTGTTTTTT CASSLEVKHTGELFF TRBV5-1 many NA TRBJ2-2
TGTGCCAGTATCTCGCCTGGAAGTTGGTATGGCTACACCTTC CASISPGSWYGYTF TRBV19 many NA TRBJ1-2
TGTGCCAGCAGCCCAACTACAGGGTCCTACGAGCAGTACTTC CASSPTTGSYEQYF TRBV7-6 many NA TRBJ2-7
TGTGCCAGCAGTTTGGGGGTCTCCTCCTACAATGAGCAGTTCTTC CASSLGVSSYNEQFF TRBV12-3/TRBV12-4 few NA TRBJ2-1
TGTGCCAGCAGCCAAACCTTCTTTGGGACTAGCGGGAGTTCAAGGGAGCAGTTCTTC CASSQTFFGTSGSSREQFF TRBV3-1 many TRBD2 TRBJ2-1
TGTGCCAGCAGTCCCCTTCGTACGGGGCGGGAGCTGTTTTTT CASSPLRTGRELFF TRBV12-3/TRBV12-4 NA NA TRBJ2-2
TGTGCCAGCAGCGTAGTTGCACTAGCGGGCTTTAGTGAGCAGTACTTC CASSVVALAGFSEQYF TRBV9 NA TRBD2 TRBJ2-7
TGTGCCAGCAGTGACCGAGACAGGGCTTTGACCTATGGCTACACCTTC CASSDRDRALTYGYTF TRBV2 few TRBD1 TRBJ1-2
TGTGCCAGCAACGCAGTGAGCTCCTATAATTCACCCCTCCACTTT CASNAVSSYNSPLHF TRBV2 NA NA TRBJ1-6
TGTGCCAGCAGCTTGGGCCTAGCGGAACCCCGGGAGCAGTACTTC CASSLGLAEPREQYF TRBV5-4 NA TRBD2 TRBJ2-7
TGCGCCAGCAGCAGGGCGGACTCTCGCCCCCAAGAGACCCAGTACTTC CASSRADSRPQETQYF TRBV5-1 many NA TRBJ2-5
TGTGCCAGCAGCGCCTGGGACAGAAACACTGAAGCTTTCTTT CASSAWDRNTEAFF TRBV2 medium-sized TRBD1 TRBJ1-1
TGTGCCAGCAGTTTATCGGCGACGCGTAGACAGAGCCAATACGAGCAGTACTTC CASSLSATRRQSQYEQYF TRBV27 few NA TRBJ2-7
TGCGCCAGCAGCTTAGCGAAAGAAAGGGCAGATACGCAGTATTTT CASSLAKERADTQYF TRBV5-1 few NA TRBJ2-3
TGTGCCAGCAGGGGGACAGGGTTCATTCAGTACTTC CASRGTGFIQYF TRBV25-1 NA TRBD1 TRBJ2-4
TGTGCCAGCAGTTCAGGGGTGACCGGGGAGCTGTTTTTT CASSSGVTGELFF TRBV6-6 NA NA TRBJ2-2
TGTGCCAGCCGAACAGACATGAATGAAAAACTGTTTTTT CASRTDMNEKLFF TRBV2 NA NA TRBJ1-4
TGTGCCAGCAGCCCCACAGCAGATACGCAGTATTTT CASSPTADTQYF TRBV12-3/TRBV12-4 many NA TRBJ2-3
TGCGCCAGCAGCCAAGCGGAGAGCTCCTACGAGCAGTACTTC CASSQAESSYEQYF TRBV4-1 many NA TRBJ2-7
TGTGCCAGCAGCAGTGTCCGAGACAGTGGCTATGGCTACACCTTC CASSSVRDSGYGYTF TRBV7-9 NA NA TRBJ1-2
TGTGCCAGCAGCTTGACCCCCCCGGGACTAGCGGGAGTTTCCCAAGAGACCCAGTACTTC CASSLTPPGLAGVSQETQYF TRBV7-8 large TRBD2 TRBJ2-5
TGTGCCAGCAGTTACTCCCAGGGATTCGTGAACACTGAAGCTTTCTTT CASSYSQGFVNTEAFF TRBV6-5 many NA TRBJ1-1
TGTGCCAGCAGCCGTAACAGGGACTGGCAGCCCCAGCATTTT CASSRNRDWQPQHF TRBV6-5 many NA TRBJ1-5
TGTGCCAGCAGCAATAGCGGGAAGGCCTACAATGAGCAGTTCTTC CASSNSGKAYNEQFF TRBV7-6 NA TRBD2 TRBJ2-1
TGTGCCAGCAGCCAAGTTCCTCTAAGTACGCACGAGCAGTACTTC CASSQVPLSTHEQYF TRBV14 many NA TRBJ2-7
TGTGCCAGCAAGCCCCAGAACTTTGGAAACACCATATATTTT CASKPQNFGNTIYF TRBV7-8 many NA TRBJ1-3
TGTGCCAGCAGCTGGAACAGGGGGCCCGAGCAGTACTTC CASSWNRGPEQYF TRBV5-4 many TRBD1 TRBJ2-7
TGTGCCAGCAGCCACGAAGGGACGGCGAATAGCAATCAGCCCCAGCATTTT CASSHEGTANSNQPQHF TRBV4-2 many NA TRBJ1-5
TGTGCCAGCAGCCCAGCGGGCCGCGTCACCCTCCACTTT CASSPAGRVTLHF TRBV6-5 NA NA TRBJ1-6
TGCAGTGCTAGCTACCAGAACACTGAAGCTTTCTTT CSASYQNTEAFF TRBV20-1 NA NA TRBJ1-1
TGCAGCGTTGTTACGTGGGGGGAAGGTGGCAGGAACGAGCAGTACTTC CSVVTWGEGGRNEQYF TRBV29-1 few NA TRBJ2-7
TGTGCCAGCAGCTTAAGGGGCTCTACTAATTCACCCCTCCACTTT CASSLRGSTNSPLHF TRBV7-9 many NA TRBJ1-6
TGCAGCGTTGGGACAGACTACGAGCAGTACTTC CSVGTDYEQYF TRBV29-1 many NA TRBJ2-7
TGTGCCAGCAGCCCAGAACTAGCGGGGACGCAGACCCAGTACTTC CASSPELAGTQTQYF TRBV7-2 NA TRBD2 TRBJ2-5
TGTGCCAGCAGCCCCGGCGTGTTTCAGGGACAGCCCTATGGCTACACCTTC CASSPGVFQGQPYGYTF TRBV3-1 many TRBD1 TRBJ1-2